Here is one T cell receptor beta chain with its context. Its specificity is unknown. Each TRB cDNA library was prepared by 5' RACE (with UMI labels). TCRdb reprocessed the 5' RACE reads, keeping one entry per CDR3 protein, no DNA. Across about 43,000 distinct CDR3 sequences, the top ten clones capture under 15% of the sample. The data stem from a study of CXCR3-negative and CXCR3-positive naive CD8 T cells. On the study more broadly: Libraries each contributed about 1.5 +/- 0.3 million TRB reads, for around 130 million in total. Study-level findings and limits: Because surface CD5 did not distinguish the naive subsets, TCR strength was inferred from TRB CDR3 properties. Diversity was high in both naive subsets and much lower in memory cells. Once cells were cryopreserved, CXCR3 expression went down partly, and most assays used fresh PBMCs.

This CDR3 comprises 14 residues. Germline V gives CDR1 MDHEN, CDR2 SYDVKM. The genes are TRBV28 and TRBJ2-1; TCRdb selects TRBD2, and the lack of DNA leaves this call unchecked. The TCR was taken from a human donor in good health. Some clones in this sample may be carry-over from other donors' samples. Sequencing was performed on memory CD8+ T cells from blood. The CDR3 here is CASTGLAQNNEQFF.